This TCR beta chain came from a study of blood T cells in healthy people across ages. As regards this clonotype: The antigen remains undetermined.

Whole-study findings and limits: Naive CD4+ cells and diversity were both higher in long-lived donors than in aged donors. TCR beta diversity per million T cells fell roughly linearly with age.

Primers used in a second PCR of roughly 7 to 12 cycles were a sample-barcoded 5' primer and a J-beta primer mix. Tagging of each cDNA molecule was performed by a template-switch adaptor with 12 random nucleotides. One entry per CDR3 protein results from TCRdb running MiXCR on the 5' RACE reads. The repertoire holds 1.5 million to 2 million distinct CDR3 sequences, with about 49% as singletons. Samples each yielded at least 5.5 micrograms of total RNA. The receptor was derived from a woman between 35 and 50 years old in good health. The sample consisted of blood.

CDR3 bases: TGTGCCAGCAGCCCGCCGAGGGCGTACTCCTACGAGCAGTACTTC. The encoded protein is CASSPPRAYSYEQYF. The chain combines TRBV7-2 with TRBJ2-7; TRBD2 might be the D (5 bases). This CDR3 comprises 15 residues. The germline V gene has CDR1 SGHTA and CDR2 FQGNSA. V lost 5 bases and J 0 bases, leaving 14 bases between the germline ends.